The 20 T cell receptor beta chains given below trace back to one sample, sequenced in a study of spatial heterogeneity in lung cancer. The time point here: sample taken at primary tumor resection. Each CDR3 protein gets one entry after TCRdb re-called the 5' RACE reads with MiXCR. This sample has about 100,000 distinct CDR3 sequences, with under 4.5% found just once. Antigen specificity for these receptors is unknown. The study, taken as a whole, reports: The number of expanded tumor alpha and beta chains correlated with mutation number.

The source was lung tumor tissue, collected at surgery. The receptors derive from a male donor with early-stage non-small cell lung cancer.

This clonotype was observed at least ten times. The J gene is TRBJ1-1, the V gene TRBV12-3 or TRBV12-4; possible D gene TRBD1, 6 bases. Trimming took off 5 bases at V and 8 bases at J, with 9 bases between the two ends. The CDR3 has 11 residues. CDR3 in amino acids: CASSVGTEAFF. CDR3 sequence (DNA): TGTGCCAGCAGTGTTGGGACAGAAGCTTTCTTT.

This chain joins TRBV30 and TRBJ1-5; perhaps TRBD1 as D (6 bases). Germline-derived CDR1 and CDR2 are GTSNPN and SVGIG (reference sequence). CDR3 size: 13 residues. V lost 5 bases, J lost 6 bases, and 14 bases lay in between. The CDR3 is CAWGRGSPQPQHF. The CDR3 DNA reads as TGTGCCTGGGGCAGGGGTAGCCCTCAGCCCCAGCATTTT.

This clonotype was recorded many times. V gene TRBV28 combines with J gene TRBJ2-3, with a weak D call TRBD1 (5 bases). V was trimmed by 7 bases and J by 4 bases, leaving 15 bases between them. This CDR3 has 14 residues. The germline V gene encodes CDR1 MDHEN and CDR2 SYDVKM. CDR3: CASNKGWGPDTQYF. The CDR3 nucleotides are TGTGCCAGCAACAAGGGGTGGGGCCCAGATACGCAGTATTTT.

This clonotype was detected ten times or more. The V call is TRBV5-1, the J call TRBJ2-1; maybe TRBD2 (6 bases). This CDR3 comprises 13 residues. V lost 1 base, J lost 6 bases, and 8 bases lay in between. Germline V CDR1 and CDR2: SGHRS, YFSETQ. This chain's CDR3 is CASSLMEGNEQFF. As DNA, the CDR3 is TGCGCCAGCAGCTTGATGGAGGGCAATGAGCAGTTCTTC.

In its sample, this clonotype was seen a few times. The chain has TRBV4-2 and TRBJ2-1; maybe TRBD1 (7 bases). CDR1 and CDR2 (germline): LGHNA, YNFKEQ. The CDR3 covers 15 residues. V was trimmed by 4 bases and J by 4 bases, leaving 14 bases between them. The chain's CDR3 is CASSPGGTLYNEQFF. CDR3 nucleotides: TGTGCCAGCAGCCCAGGGGGGACGTTGTACAATGAGCAGTTCTTC.

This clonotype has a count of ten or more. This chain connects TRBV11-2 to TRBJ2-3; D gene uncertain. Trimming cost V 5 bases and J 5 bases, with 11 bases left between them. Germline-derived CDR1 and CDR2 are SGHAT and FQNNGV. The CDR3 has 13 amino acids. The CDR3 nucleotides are TGTGCCAGCAGCCAGCCTCTCATAGATACGCAGTATTTT. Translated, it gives CASSQPLIDTQYF.

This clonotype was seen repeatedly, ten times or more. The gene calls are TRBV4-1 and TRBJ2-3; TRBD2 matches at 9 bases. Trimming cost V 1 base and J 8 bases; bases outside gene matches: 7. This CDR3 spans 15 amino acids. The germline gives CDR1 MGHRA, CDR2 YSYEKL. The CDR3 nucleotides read TGCGCCAGCAGCCAAGTTCCAGCGGGAGGAGGTACGCAGTATTTT. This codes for CASSQVPAGGGTQYF.

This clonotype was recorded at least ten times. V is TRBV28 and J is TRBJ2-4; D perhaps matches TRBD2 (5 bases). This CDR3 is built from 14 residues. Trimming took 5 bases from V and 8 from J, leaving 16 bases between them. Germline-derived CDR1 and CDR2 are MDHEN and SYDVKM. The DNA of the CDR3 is TGTGCCAGCAGTCCCGCCGAGGGCATACACATTCAGTACTTC. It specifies CASSPAEGIHIQYF.

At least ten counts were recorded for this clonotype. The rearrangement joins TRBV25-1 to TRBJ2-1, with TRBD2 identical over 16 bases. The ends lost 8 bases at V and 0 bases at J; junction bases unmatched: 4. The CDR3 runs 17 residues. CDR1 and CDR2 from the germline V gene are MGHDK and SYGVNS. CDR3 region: CASGGLAGGDSYNEQFF. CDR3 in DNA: TGTGCCAGCGGGGGACTAGCGGGAGGGGACTCCTACAATGAGCAGTTCTTC. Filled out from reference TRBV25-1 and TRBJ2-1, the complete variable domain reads EADIYQTPRYLVIGTGKKITLECSQTMGHDKMYWYQQDPGMELHLIHYSYGVNSTEKGDLSSESTVSRIRTEHFPLTLESARPSHTSQYLCASGGLAGGDSYNEQFFGPGTRLTVL.

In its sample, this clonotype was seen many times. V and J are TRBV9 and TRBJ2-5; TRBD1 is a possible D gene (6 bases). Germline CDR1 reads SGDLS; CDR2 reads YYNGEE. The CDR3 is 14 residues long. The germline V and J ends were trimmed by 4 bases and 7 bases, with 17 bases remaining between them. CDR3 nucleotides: TGTGCCAGCAGCCCCCAGACAGGACTTGGGACCCAGTACTTC. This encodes CASSPQTGLGTQYF.

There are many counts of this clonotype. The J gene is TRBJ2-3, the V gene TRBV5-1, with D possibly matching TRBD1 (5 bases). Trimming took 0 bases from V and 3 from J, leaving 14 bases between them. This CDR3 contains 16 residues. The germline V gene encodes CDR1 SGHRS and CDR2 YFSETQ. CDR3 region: CASSLDTGRRTDTQYF. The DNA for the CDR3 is TGCGCCAGCAGCTTGGATACAGGAAGACGTACAGATACGCAGTATTTT.

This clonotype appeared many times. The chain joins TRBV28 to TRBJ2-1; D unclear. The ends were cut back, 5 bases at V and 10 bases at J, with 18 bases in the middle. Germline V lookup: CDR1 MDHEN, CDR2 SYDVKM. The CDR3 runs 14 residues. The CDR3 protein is CASSPRPISSEQFF. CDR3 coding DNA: TGTGCCAGCAGTCCCCGCCCCATCTCCAGCGAGCAGTTCTTC. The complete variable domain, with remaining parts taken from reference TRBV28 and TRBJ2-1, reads DVKVTQSSRYLVKRTGEKVFLECVQDMDHENMFWYRQDPGLGLRLIYFSYDVKMKEKGDIPEGYSVSREKKERFSLILESASTNQTSMYLCASSPRPISSEQFFGPGTRLTVL.

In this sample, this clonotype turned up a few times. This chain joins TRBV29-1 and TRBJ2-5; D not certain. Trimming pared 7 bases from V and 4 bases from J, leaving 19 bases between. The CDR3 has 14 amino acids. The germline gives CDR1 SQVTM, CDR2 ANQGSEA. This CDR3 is CSAAVAGPGETQYF. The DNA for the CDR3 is TGCAGCGCCGCCGTGGCCGGGCCGGGAGAGACCCAGTACTTC.

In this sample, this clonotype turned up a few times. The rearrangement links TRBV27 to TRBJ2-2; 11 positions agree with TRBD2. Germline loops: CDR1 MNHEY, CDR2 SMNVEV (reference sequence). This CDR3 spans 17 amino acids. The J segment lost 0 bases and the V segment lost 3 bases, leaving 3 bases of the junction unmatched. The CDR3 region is CASSFRLAGSNTGELFF. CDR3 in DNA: TGTGCCAGCAGTTTTAGACTAGCGGGATCGAACACCGGGGAGCTGTTTTTT.

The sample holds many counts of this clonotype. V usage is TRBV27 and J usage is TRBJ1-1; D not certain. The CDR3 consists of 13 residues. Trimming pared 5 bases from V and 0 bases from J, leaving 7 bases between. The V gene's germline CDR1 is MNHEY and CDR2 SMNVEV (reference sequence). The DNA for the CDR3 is TGTGCCAGCAGTCCCTACATGAACACTGAAGCTTTCTTT. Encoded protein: CASSPYMNTEAFF.

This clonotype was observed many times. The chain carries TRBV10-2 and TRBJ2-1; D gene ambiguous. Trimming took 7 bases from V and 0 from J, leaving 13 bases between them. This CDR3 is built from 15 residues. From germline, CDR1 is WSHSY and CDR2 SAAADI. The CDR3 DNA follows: TGCGCCAGCAAACGGGCGCCGAGCTCCTACAATGAGCAGTTCTTC. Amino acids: CASKRAPSSYNEQFF.

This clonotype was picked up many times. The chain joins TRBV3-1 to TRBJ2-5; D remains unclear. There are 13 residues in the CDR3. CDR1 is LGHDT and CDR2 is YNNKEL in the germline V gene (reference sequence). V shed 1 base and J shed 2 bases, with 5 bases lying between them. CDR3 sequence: CASSQGFQETQYF. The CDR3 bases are TGTGCCAGCAGCCAAGGATTTCAAGAGACCCAGTACTTC.

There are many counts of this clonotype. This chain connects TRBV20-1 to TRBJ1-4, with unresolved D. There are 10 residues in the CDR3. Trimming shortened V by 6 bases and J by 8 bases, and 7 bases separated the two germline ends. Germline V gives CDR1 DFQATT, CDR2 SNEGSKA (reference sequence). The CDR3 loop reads CSAHREKLFF. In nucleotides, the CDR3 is TGCAGTGCCCACCGGGAAAAACTGTTTTTT.

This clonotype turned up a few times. For the CDR3, the DNA is TGTGCCAGCAGTCCGGTGGGTAGCACAGATACGCAGTATTTT. Protein: CASSPVGSTDTQYF. V and J are TRBV27 and TRBJ2-3; no clear D. Germline V gene sequence: CDR1 MNHEY, CDR2 SMNVEV (reference sequence). V was shortened by 5 bases and J by 0 bases, with 9 bases between the two germline ends. The CDR3 sequence is 14 residues long.

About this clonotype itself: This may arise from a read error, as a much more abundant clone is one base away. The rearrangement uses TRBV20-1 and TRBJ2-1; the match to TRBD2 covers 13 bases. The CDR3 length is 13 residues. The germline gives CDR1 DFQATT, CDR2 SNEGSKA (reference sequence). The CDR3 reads CGGLAGMGNQQFF. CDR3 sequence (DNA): TGCGGGGGACTAGCGGGAATGGGCAATCAGCAGTTCTTC.